Shown below are 30 T cell receptor beta chains from a single sample sequenced in a study of cytomegalovirus exposure and HLA in healthy donors. Primers for the PCR totalled 60 Vbeta and 13 Jbeta. Sequencing used immunoSEQ multiplex PCR; TCRdb keeps in-frame clones, though not all of them. The sample gives approximately 150,000 clones, 84% of which show up once; more than 4% is in the top ten. The source material was PBMCs. These receptors came from a man aged 18 to 29 in good health and CMV-seronegative.

The gene calls are TRBV18 and TRBJ2-5, with D tentatively TRBD2 (5 bases). The germline gives CDR1 KGHSH, CDR2 LQKENI. The CDR3 contains 14 residues. V dropped 5 bases and J dropped 1 base, with 11 bases sitting between them. Here the CDR3 reads CASSERGTQETQYF. The CDR3 coding sequence is TGTGCCAGCTCAGAACGGGGAACCCAAGAGACCCAGTACTTC.

The genes are TRBV28 and TRBJ2-7, with 7 bases fitting TRBD2. The germline V gene has CDR1 MDHEN and CDR2 SYDVKM. The CDR3 spans 15 residues. Trimming removed 6 bases from V and 3 bases from J; junction bases left unmatched: 11. As DNA, the CDR3 is TGTGCCAGCAGCCCCGGGGAGGGAAATCTCTACGAGCAGTACTTC. It yields the protein CASSPGEGNLYEQYF.

In its sample, this clone was seen once. The chain is built from TRBV5-1 and TRBJ2-2; the match to TRBD1 covers 7 bases. CDR1 and CDR2 (germline): SGHRS, YFSETQ. The CDR3 has 15 residues. The V gene end was trimmed by 4 bases and the J gene end by 5 bases; junction bases not matched to a gene: 8. The CDR3 here is CASSPPSTGTGELFF. The DNA for the CDR3 is TGCGCCAGCAGCCCGCCTTCGACAGGGACCGGGGAGCTGTTTTTT.

The chain recombines TRBV6-5 with TRBJ2-7; 10 nucleotides align to TRBD1. This CDR3 region has 15 residues. The trim removed 0 bases at V and 7 bases at J, leaving 6 bases unmatched. CDR1 MNHEY and CDR2 SVGAGI come from the germline V gene. The CDR3 DNA follows: TGTGCCAGCAGTTACTCCGGGACAGGGGAGTGGGAGCAGTACTTC. Translating it yields CASSYSGTGEWEQYF.

The rearrangement joins TRBV4-2 to TRBJ1-1, with 9 nucleotides matching TRBD1. The CDR3 runs to 16 residues. J was trimmed by 5 bases and V by 1 base; bases with no gene match: 8. Germline lookup yields CDR1 LGHNA and CDR2 YNFKEQ. The CDR3 region has the DNA TGTGCCAGCAGCCAAGTAAAGGGACAGGGTATGACTGAAGCTTTCTTT. It translates to CASSQVKGQGMTEAFF.

The rearrangement uses TRBV11-3 and TRBJ1-4; D might be TRBD1 (5 bases). Germline lookup yields CDR1 SGHNT and CDR2 YENEEA. CDR3 length equals 16 residues. V was clipped by 4 bases and J by 7 bases, with 19 bases between them. CDR3 DNA sequence: TGTGCCAGCAGCTCCTACGACAGAATGGGCCTTGAAAAACTGTTTTTT. Translating gives CASSSYDRMGLEKLFF. Together with reference TRBV11-3 and TRBJ1-4, the CDR3 gives the full variable domain: EAGVVQSPRYKIIEKKQPVAFWCNPISGHNTLYWYLQNLGQGPELLIRYENEEAVDDSQLPKDRFSAERLKGVDSTLKIQPAELGDSAVYLCASSSYDRMGLEKLFFGSGTQLSVL.

This clone was counted once. The chain recombines TRBV18 with TRBJ2-1; D possibly corresponds to TRBD1 (5 bases). Germline assignment: CDR1 KGHSH and CDR2 LQKENI. The V end was cut by 0 bases, the J end by 4 bases, with 10 bases between. The CDR3 length is 15 residues. The CDR3 coding sequence is TGTGCCAGCTCACCACCCTCGACAGCTTACAATGAGCAGTTCTTC. Translation: CASSPPSTAYNEQFF.

The V call is TRBV4-1, the J call TRBJ1-6; 9 positions agree with TRBD1. Germline V gene data show CDR1 as MGHRA and CDR2 as YSYEKL. V was clipped by 0 bases and J by 9 bases; unmatched bases: 6. The CDR3 length is 16 residues. As DNA, the CDR3 is TGCGCCAGCAGCCAAGAAAAGGGACAGGGTGGTTCACCCCTCCACTTT. It yields the protein CASSQEKGQGGSPLHF.

V gene TRBV6-1 combines with J gene TRBJ1-6; 7 nucleotides match TRBD1. The germline gives CDR1 MNHNS, CDR2 SASEGT. The CDR3 sequence is 15 residues long. V shed 1 base and J 11 bases; nucleotides not matched to a gene: 8. DNA of the CDR3: TGTGCCAGCAGTGAAGAACAGGGGTTGAGGGCACCCCTCCACTTT. Translated, it gives CASSEEQGLRAPLHF.

V and J are TRBV25-1 and TRBJ2-1; 14 bases match TRBD2. CDR1 is MGHDK, CDR2 SYGVNS, per germline. The CDR3 runs to 17 residues. After removal of 6 bases from V and 8 bases from J, the junction contained 12 bases not matched to a gene. The CDR3 is CASRLSGTSGSKYEQFF. The CDR3 nucleotides are TGTGCCAGCAGACTTTCCGGGACTAGCGGGAGTAAGTATGAGCAGTTCTTC. The full variable domain, in which reference TRBV25-1 and TRBJ2-1 provide the parts outside the CDR3, is EADIYQTPRYLVIGTGKKITLECSQTMGHDKMYWYQQDPGMELHLIHYSYGVNSTEKGDLSSESTVSRIRTEHFPLTLESARPSHTSQYLCASRLSGTSGSKYEQFFGPGTRLTVL.

V and J are TRBV7-9 and TRBJ2-1; a possible D gene is TRBD2 (6 bases). V was shortened by 1 base and J by 4 bases, with 20 bases between the two germline ends. The CDR3 is made up of 18 amino acids. Germline CDR1 and CDR2: SEHNR and FQNEAQ (reference sequence). CDR3 amino acids: CASSLDGIGLANYNEQFF. The CDR3, as DNA: TGTGCCAGCAGCTTAGACGGTATCGGGCTAGCGAATTACAATGAGCAGTTCTTC.

The gene calls are TRBV4-1 and TRBJ2-7; the match to TRBD1 covers 9 bases. Looked up from germline, CDR1 is MGHRA and CDR2 is YSYEKL. V trimming: 0 bases; J trimming: 5 bases; junction bases outside the gene matches: 14. This CDR3 is 18 amino acids long. CDR3 amino acids: CASSQDGSGDRASDEQYF. The CDR3 region has the DNA TGCGCCAGCAGCCAAGATGGTTCAGGGGACAGGGCTAGCGACGAGCAGTACTTC.

The chain combines TRBV27 with TRBJ1-1; 9 bases map to TRBD1. CDR3 length: 16 residues. V shed 3 bases and J 0 bases; nucleotides not matched to a gene: 5. In germline, CDR1 is MNHEY, CDR2 SMNVEV (reference sequence). The CDR3 sequence is CASSLGQGWVNTEAFF. The CDR3 DNA follows: TGTGCCAGCAGTTTGGGACAGGGTTGGGTGAACACTGAAGCTTTCTTT.

This clone was seen a handful of times. Other nucleotide sequences from this sample produce the same CDR3. The genes are TRBV4-1 and TRBJ1-4; D ambiguous. The length of the CDR3 is 12 residues. V lost 2 bases to trimming and J lost 8 bases, with 6 bases between them. Germline values: CDR1 MGHRA, CDR2 YSYEKL. The CDR3: CASSQPYEKLFF. CDR3 in DNA: TGCGCCAGCAGCCAACCCTACGAAAAACTGTTTTTT.

V and J are TRBV28 and TRBJ2-7, with D possibly TRBD2 on 5 matching bases. This CDR3 region has 15 residues. V was pared by 6 bases and J by 0 bases, with 15 bases between. Germline assignment: CDR1 MDHEN and CDR2 SYDVKM. CDR3 residues: CASSSSRVSSYEQYF. CDR3 coding DNA: TGTGCCAGCAGCTCCTCGCGGGTTAGCTCCTACGAGCAGTACTTC.

V and J are TRBV7-8 and TRBJ1-5; a weak D match, TRBD1 (5 bases). Deletions cut 0 bases from V and 0 bases from J, with 12 bases between. Germline V lookup: CDR1 SGHVS, CDR2 FQNEAQ. The CDR3 extends over 17 amino acids. CDR3 protein: CASSLARQLYSNQPQHF. The CDR3, as DNA: TGTGCCAGCAGCTTAGCGAGACAGCTTTATAGCAATCAGCCCCAGCATTTT.

The chain joins TRBV6-4 to TRBJ1-5; 7 nucleotides match TRBD1. V shed 4 bases, J shed 1 base, and the junction held 4 bases outside the gene matches. Germline V CDR1 and CDR2: MRHNA, SNTAGT. CDR3 size: 15 residues. CDR3 in DNA: TGTGCCAGCAGTGCAACGGGACAGAGCAATCAGCCCCAGCATTTT. Its protein product is CASSATGQSNQPQHF.

V gene TRBV9 combines with J gene TRBJ1-2; possible D gene TRBD1, 5 bases. CDR3 size: 13 residues. V lost 5 bases, J lost 6 bases, and 14 bases lay in between. CDR1 and CDR2 from the germline V gene are SGDLS and YYNGEE. The CDR3 protein is CASRTALSNGYTF. The CDR3 DNA reads as TGTGCCAGCAGGACAGCCCTTTCGAATGGCTACACCTTC.

This clone was found once. The rearrangement joins TRBV18 to TRBJ2-3; perhaps TRBD2 as D (6 bases). V shed 10 bases and J shed 0 bases, with 23 bases lying between them. This CDR3 region has 17 residues. Germline values: CDR1 KGHSH, CDR2 LQKENI. The CDR3 nucleotides read TGTGCCACCCCGGGGGACTTGGGACGGACTAGCACAGATACGCAGTATTTT. It is translated as CATPGDLGRTSTDTQYF.

V is TRBV19 and J is TRBJ2-7; tentatively, D is TRBD1 (5 bases). CDR1 and CDR2 from the germline V gene are LNHDA and SQIVND (reference sequence). V lost 3 bases and J 2 bases, leaving 11 bases between the germline ends. This CDR3 comprises 14 residues. Here the CDR3 DNA reads TGTGCCAGTAGTATGAGAGACAGCGCCTACGAGCAGTACTTC. Translation: CASSMRDSAYEQYF.

The rearrangement joins TRBV2 to TRBJ1-2, with TRBD1 matching over 9 bases. The CDR3 spans 17 residues. V dropped 2 bases and J dropped 5; count of bases not matched to a gene: 12. Germline lookup yields CDR1 SNHLY and CDR2 FYNNEI. The CDR3 reads CASSELNTGGGRYGYTF. The CDR3 DNA sequence: TGTGCCAGCAGTGAACTCAATACAGGGGGCGGGAGATATGGCTACACCTTC.

The chain employs TRBV9 and TRBJ1-4; 7 nucleotides match TRBD1. Germline V gives CDR1 SGDLS, CDR2 YYNGEE. The CDR3 loop spans 17 amino acids. The V segment lost 0 bases and the J segment 5 bases; nucleotides outside the gene matches: 10. CDR3 region: CASSVGVYRDSNEKLFF. Written as DNA, the CDR3 is TGTGCCAGCAGCGTAGGAGTCTACCGGGACAGCAATGAAAAACTGTTTTTT.

The genes are TRBV12-5 and TRBJ2-3, with a weak D call TRBD1 (6 bases). Trimming stripped 6 bases from V and 2 bases from J, with 12 bases between. CDR1 LGHNT and CDR2 FRNRAP come from the germline V gene. The CDR3 runs 14 residues. The CDR3 spells CASGRQDVTDTQYF. DNA of the CDR3: TGTGCTAGTGGACGACAGGACGTCACAGATACGCAGTATTTT.

This sequence joins TRBV7-2 and TRBJ1-1; D not resolved. CDR1 is SGHTA and CDR2 is FQGNSA in the germline V gene. The V end was cut by 2 bases, the J end by 1 base, with 5 bases between. CDR3 length equals 13 residues. The CDR3, as DNA: TGTGCCAGCAGCTTAAACAGGAACACTGAAGCTTTCTTT. This translates into CASSLNRNTEAFF. The full variable domain, with the rest looked up from reference TRBV7-2 and TRBJ1-1, is GAGVSQSPSNKVTEKGKDVELRCDPISGHTALYWYRQSLGQGLEFLIYFQGNSAPDKSGLPSDRFSAERTGGSVSTLTIQRTQQEDSAVYLCASSLNRNTEAFFGQGTRLTVV.

The V call is TRBV10-3, the J call TRBJ2-7; 7 nucleotides line up with TRBD2. The junction had 7 bases not matched to a gene; V was cut back by 9 bases and J by 2 bases. Germline V gene sequence: CDR1 ENHRY, CDR2 SYGVKD. This CDR3 spans 13 amino acids. The DNA for the CDR3 is TGTGCCATGTCAGCGGGGCTCACCTACGAGCAGTACTTC. This encodes CAMSAGLTYEQYF.

The chain links TRBV7-2 to TRBJ2-3, with 7 positions matching TRBD2. The CDR3 extends over 15 amino acids. J was trimmed by 2 bases and V by 3 bases; bases with no gene match: 5. Germline CDR1 reads SGHTA; CDR2 reads FQGNSA. CDR3 sequence: CASSLRAGSTDTQYF. The CDR3 DNA follows: TGTGCCAGCAGCTTGCGAGCGGGATCCACAGATACGCAGTATTTT.

This chain uses TRBV11-2 with TRBJ2-1; D possibly corresponds to TRBD2 (7 bases). Trimming removed 5 bases from V and 3 bases from J, with 23 bases in between. The CDR3 contains 18 residues. Germline CDR1 SGHAT, CDR2 FQNNGV. DNA for the CDR3: TGTGCCAGCAGCCCCCGGGCCCGATGGCGGGGGCTCTACAATGAGCAGTTCTTC. It translates to CASSPRARWRGLYNEQFF.

V gene TRBV30 combines with J gene TRBJ2-7; possibly TRBD2 for D (6 bases). Germline assignment: CDR1 GTSNPN and CDR2 SVGIG (reference sequence). The CDR3 length is 12 residues. Trimming pared 3 bases from V and 4 bases from J, leaving 10 bases between. DNA of the CDR3: TGTGCCTGGAGCCCGGACTATTACGAGCAGTACTTC. This gives the protein CAWSPDYYEQYF. Full variable domain (remainder filled in from reference TRBV30 and TRBJ2-7): SQTIHQWPATLVQPVGSPLSLECTVEGTSNPNLYWYRQAAGRGLQLLFYSVGIGQISSEVPQNLSASRPQDRQFILSSKKLLLSDSGFYLCAWSPDYYEQYFGPGTRLTVT.

CDR3 protein: CASSLGGDPSREQFF. The CDR3 region has the DNA TGTGCCAGCAGCTTAGGGGGGGATCCATCCAGGGAGCAGTTCTTC. The chain has TRBV7-2 and TRBJ2-1; tentatively, D is TRBD2 (6 bases). V lost 1 base and J 10 bases, leaving 17 bases between the germline ends. The CDR3 covers 15 residues. The V gene's germline CDR1 is SGHTA and CDR2 FQGNSA.

This clone appeared a few times. This sequence joins TRBV7-8 and TRBJ1-1, with D unclear. Germline-derived CDR1 and CDR2 are SGHVS and FQNEAQ. This CDR3 is built from 14 residues. V lost 5 bases and J lost 1, with 11 bases in between. The CDR3 is CASSARQGNTEAFF. DNA for the CDR3: TGTGCCAGCAGCGCCCGACAAGGGAACACTGAAGCTTTCTTT.